This T cell receptor (beta chain) was identified in a study of blood T cell repertoires in COVID-19. TCRdb keeps only in-frame clones here, not all; method: immunoSEQ multiplex PCR. The sample has over 150,000 clones; about nine tenths are singletons. Per the germline V gene, CDR1 is LGHDT and CDR2 is YNNKEL (reference sequence). Trimming cost V 3 bases and J 3 bases; bases outside gene matches: 11. This CDR3 contains 16 residues. What the recovered Cohort 3 donors had was two negative PCRs, clearance, or symptom resolution. This clone occurred a few times. The source material was PBMCs or T cells enriched from blood (not recorded which). The source is a woman under 30 who had recovered from COVID-19. The rearrangement uses TRBV3-1 (or the pseudogene TRBV3-2) and TRBJ2-7, with 7 positions matching TRBD1. The CDR3 reads CASSQDDRDRHYEQYF. CDR3 in DNA: TGTGCCAGCAGCCAGGATGACAGGGACAGACACTACGAGCAGTACTTC.